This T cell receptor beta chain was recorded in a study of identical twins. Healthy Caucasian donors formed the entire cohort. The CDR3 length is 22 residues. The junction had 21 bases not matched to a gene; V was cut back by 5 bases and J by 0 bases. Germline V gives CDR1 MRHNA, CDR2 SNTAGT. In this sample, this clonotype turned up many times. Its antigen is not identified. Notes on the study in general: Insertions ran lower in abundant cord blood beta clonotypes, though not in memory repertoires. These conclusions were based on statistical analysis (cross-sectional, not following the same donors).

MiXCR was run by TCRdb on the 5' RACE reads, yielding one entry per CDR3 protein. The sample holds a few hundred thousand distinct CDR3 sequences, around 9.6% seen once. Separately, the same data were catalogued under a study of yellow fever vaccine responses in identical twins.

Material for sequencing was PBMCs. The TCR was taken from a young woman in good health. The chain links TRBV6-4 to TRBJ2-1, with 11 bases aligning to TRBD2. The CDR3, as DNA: TGTGCCAGCAGTATCCTCTCTAGCGGGGGGTTTAACCCCGGAAGCTCCTACAATGAGCAGTTCTTC. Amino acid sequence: CASSILSSGGFNPGSSYNEQFF.